There are a few counts of the clone carrying this T cell receptor (beta chain). This sample is drawn from a study of blood T cell repertoires in COVID-19. The overall study: Material from acute and convalescent COVID-19 was sourced from the United States, Italy and Spain. T cells, B-cell-depleted T cells, or PBMCs supplied cDNA or gDNA.

The Seattle patients joined while their infection was active and were tracked longitudinally afterward. The repertoire was sequenced with immunoSEQ multiplex PCR; TCRdb's copy has only in-frame clones and lacks some. Among 200,000 to 300,000 clones listed, roughly 83% were seen once. The sequence was collected from a woman of 80 years or more with COVID-19, enrolled during active disease. The specimen was peripheral blood.

In nucleotides, the CDR3 is TGTGCCAGCAGCCCACCTAGCGGGGGCCACCCAGGAAGGTATTTT. This gives the protein CASSPPSGGHPGRYF. The chain joins TRBV4-2 to TRBJ2-3; 10 nucleotides line up with TRBD2. V lost 4 bases, J lost 14 bases, and 15 bases stayed unmatched. The CDR3 loop spans 15 amino acids. Germline CDR1 is LGHNA and CDR2 is YNFKEQ.